This passage covers 5 T cell receptor beta chains from one sample sequenced in a study of molecular identifiers for immune sequencing clone quantification. Each CDR3 protein is one row after TCRdb ran MiXCR on the PCR reads. The sample holds under 65,000 distinct CDR3 sequences; approximately 26% are singletons and the top ten take approximately 1.9%. Sequenced: naive CD8+ T cells from blood, with Jurkat cell RNA spiked in. The subset was: FACS-sorted CD8+CD4-CCR7+CD45RA+ naive T cells. These receptor sequences come from a human donor in good health. Some libraries in this study had Jurkat cell RNA spiked in.

Many counts were recorded for this clonotype. The chain uses TRBV29-1 and TRBJ2-2, with D tentatively TRBD2 (5 bases). The length of the CDR3 is 12 residues. V shed 5 bases and J shed 7 bases, with 11 bases lying between them. The germline V gene encodes CDR1 SQVTM and CDR2 ANQGSEA. CDR3 protein: CSVRGSGGELFF. CDR3 DNA sequence: TGCAGCGTTCGGGGAAGTGGCGGGGAGCTGTTTTTT.

This clonotype was recorded at least ten times. The chain couples TRBV7-2 to TRBJ2-5; 9 bases line up with TRBD2. The length of the CDR3 is 18 residues. Germline V gives CDR1 SGHTA, CDR2 FQGNSA. The V and J ends lost 3 bases and 6 bases, in that order; junction bases with no gene match: 17. The CDR3 sequence: CASSLIVASGRLLQTQYF. The CDR3 bases are TGTGCCAGCAGCTTGATAGTGGCCAGCGGGAGGTTATTACAGACCCAGTACTTC.

This clonotype has at least ten counts. This chain uses TRBV4-3 with TRBJ2-5; TRBD1 is a possible D gene (5 bases). The germline CDR1 and CDR2 sequences are LGHNA and YSLEER. Trimming removed 0 bases from V and 1 base from J, with 12 bases in between. The CDR3 sequence is 16 residues long. As DNA, the CDR3 is TGCGCCAGCAGCCAAGACGTCTCGACAGTCCAAGAGACCCAGTACTTC. This codes for CASSQDVSTVQETQYF.

Comments on this clonotype: A much larger clone differs by one base, so this may be a read error. The V and J genes are TRBV20-1 and TRBJ2-7, with 7 bases fitting TRBD1. The CDR3 has 14 amino acids. The ends lost 5 bases at V and 2 bases at J; junction bases unmatched: 9. The V gene's germline CDR1 is DFQATT and CDR2 SNEGSKA (reference sequence). CDR3 in DNA: TGCAGTGCTGGCCAGGACAGGACCGCCTACGAGCAGTACTTC. It codes for CSAGQDRTAYEQYF.

The CDR3 spells CASSLRSGYVEETQYF. CDR3 sequence (DNA): TGTGCCAGCAGTTTACGGTCCGGATATGTAGAAGAGACCCAGTACTTC. The rearrangement uses TRBV27 and TRBJ2-5; D ambiguous. V lost 2 bases, J lost 3 bases, and 16 bases lay in between. The CDR3 has 16 amino acids. CDR1 is MNHEY, CDR2 SMNVEV, per germline (reference sequence).